This T cell receptor beta chain was observed in a study of OX40 agonist ivuxolimab in advanced cancers. Study information: While on treatment, patients had intravenous ivuxolimab at 0.01 to 10 mg/kg every 2 weeks. Participants could have had prior anti-PD-1, anti-PD-L1 or anti-CTLA-4 therapy, and about 40% had some.

The table came from immunoSEQ multiplex PCR; TCRdb's copy has only in-frame clones and leaves some out. The sample records more than 70,000 clones, 70% to 90% being singletons. Study results and limitations: Individuals who were partial responders at 0.1-3.0 mg/kg had clonal expansion that ranked among the lowest.

This CDR3 is built from 13 residues. From germline, CDR1 is SEHNR and CDR2 FQNEAQ (reference sequence). The V end lost 2 bases, the J end lost 3 bases, and 7 bases lay between the germline ends. This clone was recorded once. No antigen is known for it. This chain joins TRBV7-9 and TRBJ1-1; no clear D. The source material was CD4+ or CD8+ T cells sorted from blood, sampled in a trial of the OX40 agonist ivuxolimab. This clonotype was sampled from an adult with an advanced solid tumor such as melanoma, head and neck, liver or kidney cancer. The CDR3 bases are TGTGCCAGCAGCTTAAAGGGTTACACTGAAGCTTTCTTT. Amino acids: CASSLKGYTEAFF.